The 4 T cell receptor beta chains presented below share a single source sample, sequenced in a study of blood T cell repertoires in COVID-19 (dated by TCRdb to the early 2020s). Receptor amplification or capture employed the immunoSEQ multiplex PCR assay. TCRdb retrieved this table from immuneACCESS and kept in-frame rearrangements only. Not all clones are present; in checked studies, unresolved V genes account for under half, and no reason is known for the remainder. Recorded for this sample are tens of thousands of clones; about 88% of them occurred a single time. The top ten clonotypes cover roughly an eighth of the sample. The sample consisted of peripheral blood. The receptor source for this set is a human donor in a cohort sampled during active COVID-19.

The sample holds one count of this clone. One junction end does not reproduce the germline sequence, and a read error may be involved. The J gene is TRBJ2-7, the V gene TRBV9; no clear D. The germline V gene has CDR1 SGDLS and CDR2 YYNGEE. The CDR3 covers 15 residues. CDR3 protein: CASSVAPLVSHEQYF. CDR3 nucleotide sequence: TGTGCCAGCAGCGTAGCTCCCCTAGTCTCCCACGAGCAGTACTTC.

This clone was found once. The genes are TRBV10-2 and TRBJ1-2; D unclear. Germline V gene lookup returns CDR1 WSHSY and CDR2 SAAADI. Between the trimmed V and J ends, which lost 2 bases and 9 bases, there was a span of 16 bases. CDR3 length: 14 residues. This CDR3 reads CASSETSSGESYTF. The CDR3 nucleotides are TGCGCCAGCAGTGAGACTTCGTCCGGAGAGAGCTACACCTTC.

This chain links TRBV29-1 with TRBJ2-7; TRBD1 is a possible D gene (5 bases). The CDR3 sequence is 12 residues long. The germline CDR1 and CDR2 sequences are SQVTM and ANQGSEA. V lost 4 bases and J lost 5, with 12 bases in between. In nucleotides, the CDR3 is TGCAGCGTTGTCTCAGGGAAAAACGAGCAGTACTTC. It yields the protein CSVVSGKNEQYF.

Details on this clone: A junction boundary mismatches the germline segment, possibly from a read error. The rearrangement joins TRBV11-2 to TRBJ2-7; the D is unclear. CDR3 size: 14 residues. The germline V gene encodes CDR1 SGHAT and CDR2 FQNNGV. This CDR3 is CASSLGFGGDEQNF. In DNA form, the CDR3 reads TGTGCCAGCAGCTTAGGGTTCGGCGGTGACGAGCAGAACTTC.